This T cell receptor beta chain appears in the sequencing data of a study of OX40 agonist ivuxolimab in advanced cancers. Looking at the study overall: Intravenous ivuxolimab was administered to patients every 2 weeks at 0.01 to 10 mg/kg. Whole-study results and caveats: Low normalized T-cell clonal expansion also characterized some of the nonresponders. Dosing at 0.1 to 3.0 mg/kg was accompanied by clonal expansion of CD4+ and CD8+ blood T cells by week 6.

Sequenced by immunoSEQ multiplex PCR; TCRdb stores in-frame clones only, minus some. This sample has around 74,000 clones, with 84% found just once. Remarks on this clone: The antigen remains unidentified.

From germline, CDR1 is SQVTM and CDR2 ANQGSEA. CDR3 size: 14 residues. V was clipped by 3 bases and J by 0 bases, with 9 bases between them. The V gene is TRBV29-1, the J gene TRBJ2-1, with a tentative D call TRBD2 (6 bases). The source material was CD4+ or CD8+ T cells sorted from blood, sampled in a trial of the OX40 agonist ivuxolimab. This receptor was taken from an adult with an advanced solid tumor such as melanoma, head and neck, liver or kidney cancer. The CDR3 coding sequence is TGCAGCGTTGACGGGGGTATCTCCTACAATGAGCAGTTCTTC. This sequence encodes CSVDGGISYNEQFF.